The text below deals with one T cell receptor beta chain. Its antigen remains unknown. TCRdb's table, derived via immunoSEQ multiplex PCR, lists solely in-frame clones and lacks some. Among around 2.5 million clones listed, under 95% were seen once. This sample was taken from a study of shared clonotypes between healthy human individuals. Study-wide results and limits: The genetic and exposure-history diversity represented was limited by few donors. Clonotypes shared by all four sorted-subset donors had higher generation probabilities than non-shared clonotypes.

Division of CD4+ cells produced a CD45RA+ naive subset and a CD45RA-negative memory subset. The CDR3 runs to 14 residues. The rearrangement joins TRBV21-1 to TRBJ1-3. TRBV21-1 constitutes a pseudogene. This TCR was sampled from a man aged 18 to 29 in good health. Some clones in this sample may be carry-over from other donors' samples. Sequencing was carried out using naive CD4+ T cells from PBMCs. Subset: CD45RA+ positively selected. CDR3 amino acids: CASSKVGFRNTIYF. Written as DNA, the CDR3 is TGTGCCAGCAGCAAAGTCGGGTTCAGAAACACCATATATTTT.